Listed below are T cell receptor beta chains from one sample, sequenced in a study of blood T cell repertoires in COVID-19. Libraries were prepared by immunoSEQ multiplex PCR; TCRdb keeps only in-frame clonotypes and omits some of them. The sample has about 290,000 clones, around 90% seen once. Sequenced material: peripheral blood. These receptors all stem from a woman in her thirties or forties who had recovered from COVID-19. Each CDR3 is given with its conserved first and last residue. The D gene is left open where the match is weak. Clone sizes are given selectively: once, few, many, or a class where the clone is expanded.

d_call: TRBD2
j_call: TRBJ2-7
clone_size: -
v_call: TRBV7-9
cdr3_nt: TGTGCCAGCCAGGAGCTAGCGGATTCCTACGAGCAGTACTTC
cdr3_aa: CASQELADSYEQYF

d_call: TRBD1
j_call: TRBJ2-6
clone_size: -
v_call: TRBV28
cdr3_nt: TGTGCCAGCAGTCCACCGACAGGGTCGGGGGCCAACGTCCTGACTTTC
cdr3_aa: CASSPPTGSGANVLTF

d_call: TRBD2
j_call: TRBJ2-1
clone_size: -
v_call: TRBV6-2/TRBV6-3
cdr3_nt: TGTGCCAGCAGTTACGACCTAGCGGGAGACCACAATGAGCAGTTCTTC
cdr3_aa: CASSYDLAGDHNEQFF

d_call: TRBD1
j_call: TRBJ2-2
clone_size: -
v_call: TRBV19
cdr3_nt: TGTGCCAGTTCCGGGACAGTTAACACCGGGGAGCTGTTTTTT
cdr3_aa: CASSGTVNTGELFF

d_call: TRBD1
j_call: TRBJ1-1
clone_size: -
v_call: TRBV18
cdr3_nt: TGTGCCAGCTCACCCGGGACAGGGGGCCTGAACACTGAAGCTTTCTTT
cdr3_aa: CASSPGTGGLNTEAFF

d_call: -
j_call: TRBJ2-7
clone_size: few
v_call: TRBV2
cdr3_nt: TGTGCCAGCGGAGAAGGGGTTGGCGGGAAACGGGACGAGCAGTACTTC
cdr3_aa: CASGEGVGGKRDEQYF

d_call: -
j_call: TRBJ1-2
clone_size: -
v_call: TRBV19
cdr3_nt: TGTGCCAGTAGTGATGCAGTACCCTATGGCTACACCTTC
cdr3_aa: CASSDAVPYGYTF

d_call: TRBD1
j_call: TRBJ2-1
clone_size: -
v_call: TRBV6-5
cdr3_nt: TGTGCCAGCAGCGCGGACAGGGCCCCCTACAATGAGCAGTTCTTC
cdr3_aa: CASSADRAPYNEQFF

d_call: -
j_call: TRBJ2-7
clone_size: -
v_call: TRBV29-1
cdr3_nt: TGCAGCGTTGACTCGGAGTCCTACGAGCAGTACTTC
cdr3_aa: CSVDSESYEQYF

d_call: TRBD2
j_call: TRBJ2-7
clone_size: -
v_call: TRBV19
cdr3_nt: TGTGCCAGTAGTCTAGCGGGAGTCTACTACGAGCAGTACTTC
cdr3_aa: CASSLAGVYYEQYF

d_call: TRBD2
j_call: TRBJ2-3
clone_size: -
v_call: TRBV2
cdr3_nt: TGTGCCAGCAGTCCGGGACTAGCGGGAGCCACAGATACGCAGTATTTT
cdr3_aa: CASSPGLAGATDTQYF

d_call: -
j_call: TRBJ2-1
clone_size: -
v_call: TRBV19
cdr3_nt: TGTGCCAGTAGGAAGCGCTGGGATGAGCAGTTCTTC
cdr3_aa: CASRKRWDEQFF

d_call: -
j_call: TRBJ1-1
clone_size: -
v_call: TRBV5-1
cdr3_nt: TGCGCCAGCAGCGGCTCGAGGCCTGGGAACACTGAAGCTTTCTTT
cdr3_aa: CASSGSRPGNTEAFF

d_call: TRBD1
j_call: TRBJ1-1
clone_size: -
v_call: TRBV27
cdr3_nt: TGTGCCAGCAGTTTATCCAGGGGGATAACTGAAGCTTTCTTT
cdr3_aa: CASSLSRGITEAFF

d_call: TRBD2
j_call: TRBJ2-2
clone_size: -
v_call: TRBV27
cdr3_nt: TGTGCCAGCAGAGTTAGAATGTCTGGACTAGCGGGAGAATTCCACACCGGGGAGCTGTTTTTT
cdr3_aa: CASRVRMSGLAGEFHTGELFF

d_call: -
j_call: TRBJ2-3
clone_size: -
v_call: TRBV27
cdr3_nt: TGTGCCAGCAGCCGGGACACAAGCACAGATACGCAGTATTTT
cdr3_aa: CASSRDTSTDTQYF

d_call: -
j_call: TRBJ2-1
clone_size: -
v_call: TRBV7-9
cdr3_nt: TGTGCCAGCAGCCTAAGGGAAGACGGGGACAATGAGCAGTTCTTC
cdr3_aa: CASSLREDGDNEQFF

d_call: TRBD2
j_call: TRBJ2-1
clone_size: -
v_call: TRBV3-1/TRBV3-2
cdr3_nt: TGTGCCAGCAGCCAAGGAGCGGGAACCTACAATGAGCAGTTCTTC
cdr3_aa: CASSQGAGTYNEQFF